This TCR beta chain comes out of a study of T cell repertoires in cytomegalovirus infection. Study at large: Public TCR beta signatures marked donors with CMV infection and the matching HLA. General study findings and limits: The ex vivo response was dominated by HLA-C-restricted CMV-specific TCR beta clonotypes.

A single record per CDR3 protein comes from TCRdb applying MiXCR to the reads. This table has approximately 73,000 distinct CDR3 sequences, around 40% appearing once. Remarks on this clonotype: Its antigen is unidentified.

V lost 0 bases, J lost 4 bases, and 9 bases lay in between. Germline CDR1 reads MNHEY; CDR2 reads SMNVEV (reference sequence). This CDR3 comprises 15 residues. The sequence was obtained from a human donor in good health (CMV status not recorded). Some clones in this sample may be carry-over from other donors' samples. V usage is TRBV27 and J usage is TRBJ2-2; possible D gene TRBD1, 6 bases. Specimen: CD8+ T cells from cultured PBMCs, collected from culture after CMV antigen stimulation. CDR3 DNA sequence: TGTGCCAGCAGTTTATCAACAGGGTCCACCGGGGAGCTGTTTTTT. Its translation is CASSLSTGSTGELFF.